These 30 T cell receptor beta chains originate from one sample sequenced in a study of blood T cell repertoires in COVID-19. TCRdb keeps only in-frame clones here, not all; method: immunoSEQ multiplex PCR. The sample contains about 240,000 clones, around 86% of which appear only once. The source material was peripheral blood. The source of these receptors is a man aged 25 to 40 who had recovered from COVID-19.

The V and J genes are TRBV13 and TRBJ2-7, with 8 bases that match TRBD2. Germline loops: CDR1 PRHDT, CDR2 FYEKMQ (reference sequence). Unmatched junction bases numbered 6, after V lost 5 bases and J lost 3 bases. CDR3 size: 14 residues. The CDR3 sequence: CASSGRAGGYEQYV. The CDR3 coding sequence is TGTGCCAGCAGCGGACGTGCGGGGGGCTACGAGCAGTACGTC.

V usage is TRBV11-2 and J usage is TRBJ2-7; 7 positions match TRBD2. The CDR3 is made up of 15 amino acids. Germline loops: CDR1 SGHAT, CDR2 FQNNGV. The ends lost 5 bases at V and 3 bases at J; junction bases unmatched: 10. CDR3 amino acids: CASSEMGGMGYEQYF. For the CDR3, the DNA is TGTGCCAGCAGCGAAATGGGAGGGATGGGCTACGAGCAGTACTTC. The full variable domain, completed using reference TRBV11-2 and TRBJ2-7, is EAGVAQSPRYKIIEKRQSVAFWCNPISGHATLYWYQQILGQGPKLLIQFQNNGVVDDSQLPKDRFSAERLKGVDSTLKIQPAKLEDSAVYLCASSEMGGMGYEQYFGPGTRLTVT.

The V and J genes are TRBV7-9 and TRBJ2-7; TRBD1 matches at 8 bases. After removal of 5 bases from V and 6 bases from J, the junction contained 15 bases not matched to a gene. The CDR3 length is 16 residues. The germline gives CDR1 SEHNR, CDR2 FQNEAQ (reference sequence). The chain's CDR3 is CASSHSRTGQSGEQYV. The CDR3, as DNA: TGTGCCAGCAGCCACTCCAGGACAGGGCAGAGCGGCGAGCAGTACGTC.

The V and J genes are TRBV2 and TRBJ2-5; 8 nucleotides align to TRBD2. Germline V CDR1 and CDR2: SNHLY, FYNNEI. Trimming at V came to 8 bases and at J to 4 bases, leaving 6 bases not matched to a gene. This CDR3 spans 13 amino acids. In nucleotides, the CDR3 is TGTGCCAGCCCCGGGGGGGCCGGAGAGACCCAGTACTTC. Its protein product is CASPGGAGETQYF.

This CDR3 is CASSLRRGRYTDTQYF. CDR3 bases: TGTGCCAGCAGCTTGAGGCGGGGACGATACACAGATACGCAGTATTTT. This sequence joins TRBV5-4 and TRBJ2-3; possible D gene TRBD2, 6 bases. Trimming pared 1 base from V and 2 bases from J, leaving 14 bases between. The CDR3 extends over 16 amino acids. Germline assignment: CDR1 SGHNT and CDR2 YYREEE (reference sequence).

The CDR3 DNA is TGTGCCAGCAGCTTGGGAGGGACTTCCTTTGCTGGGGCCAACGTCCTGACTTTC. Encoded protein: CASSLGGTSFAGANVLTF. This rearrangement joins TRBV5-4 to TRBJ2-6; a possible D gene is TRBD2 (6 bases). V was shortened by 0 bases and J by 2 bases, with 15 bases between the two germline ends. The germline V gene encodes CDR1 SGHNT and CDR2 YYREEE (reference sequence). The CDR3 has 18 amino acids. Supplemented by reference TRBV5-4 and TRBJ2-6, the full variable domain reads ETGVTQSPTHLIKTRGQQVTLRCSSQSGHNTVSWYQQALGQGPQFIFQYYREEENGRGNFPPRFSGLQFPNYSSELNVNALELDDSALYLCASSLGGTSFAGANVLTFGAGSRLTVL.

In this sample, this clone turned up once. The chain is built from TRBV15 and TRBJ1-2, with 8 bases lining up with TRBD1. The CDR3 runs to 14 residues. Germline loops: CDR1 LNHNV, CDR2 YYDKDF (reference sequence). The trim removed 3 bases at V and 7 bases at J, leaving 7 bases unmatched. The CDR3 DNA is TGTGCCACCAGCAGGGACAGGGAGGTCGGTGGCTACACCTTC. Translation gives CATSRDREVGGYTF.

The chain carries TRBV11-1 and TRBJ2-5, with TRBD2 matching 8 bases. Losses at the gene ends were 2 bases for V and 5 bases for J; bases not matched to a gene: 10. The CDR3 covers 16 residues. CDR1 is SGHAT and CDR2 is FQDESV in the germline V gene (reference sequence). The CDR3, as DNA: TGTGCCAGCAGCTTATTTGGCCCGGGGGGGTCGGAGACCCAGTACTTC. This sequence encodes CASSLFGPGGSETQYF.

J is TRBJ2-3 and V is TRBV9; 7 bases line up with TRBD1. This CDR3 is 15 amino acids long. CDR1 is SGDLS and CDR2 is YYNGEE in the germline V gene. Trimming removed 5 bases from V and 2 bases from J; junction bases left unmatched: 8. CDR3 nucleotide sequence: TGTGCCAGCAGAAGGGACAGCGGTACCACAGATACGCAGTATTTT. It translates to CASRRDSGTTDTQYF.

V usage is TRBV15 and J usage is TRBJ1-3, with D possibly TRBD1 on 5 matching bases. Between the trimmed V and J ends, which lost 6 bases and 2 bases, there was a span of 8 bases. The CDR3 is made up of 13 amino acids. Germline V lookup: CDR1 LNHNV, CDR2 YYDKDF (reference sequence). The CDR3 sequence is CATSQGTGNTIYF. In DNA form, the CDR3 reads TGTGCCACCAGTCAGGGAACTGGAAACACCATATATTTT.

This chain joins TRBV28 and TRBJ2-7; 7 bases line up with TRBD1. In germline, CDR1 is MDHEN, CDR2 SYDVKM. The ends lost 5 bases at V and 4 bases at J; junction bases unmatched: 8. CDR3 length: 14 residues. In DNA, the CDR3 is TGTGCCAGCAGTCTAGGGACAGCCTTATACGAGCAGTACGTC. Translating gives CASSLGTALYEQYV.

This clone was observed a handful of times. The chain couples TRBV11-2 to TRBJ1-3; D may be TRBD1 (5 bases). The V end was cut by 5 bases, the J end by 2 bases, with 13 bases between. This CDR3 comprises 15 residues. Germline V gene lookup returns CDR1 SGHAT and CDR2 FQNNGV. The CDR3 here is CASSAGPGTGNTIYF. The CDR3 bases are TGTGCCAGCAGCGCAGGGCCAGGCACTGGAAACACCATATATTTT.

V and J are TRBV2 and TRBJ2-3; D uncertain. The V gene's germline CDR1 is SNHLY and CDR2 FYNNEI. The CDR3 has 12 residues. The V gene lost 3 bases and the J gene lost 6 bases, with 7 bases spanning the gap. In DNA, the CDR3 is TGTGCCAGCAGTGAGAACATGGATACGCAGTATTTT. The encoded protein is CASSENMDTQYF.

The chain combines TRBV29-1 with TRBJ1-1, with TRBD1 identical over 7 bases. V lost 7 bases to trimming and J lost 1 base; unmatched junction nucleotides: 12. The CDR3 totals 15 residues. The V gene's germline CDR1 is SQVTM and CDR2 ANQGSEA. CDR3 sequence reads: CSATGDPRGNTEAFF. The CDR3 DNA reads as TGCAGCGCCACAGGGGACCCTCGGGGGAACACTGAAGCTTTCTTT.

V gene TRBV28 combines with J gene TRBJ1-2, with 7 positions matching TRBD1. V lost 5 bases to trimming and J lost 2 bases; unmatched junction nucleotides: 11. CDR1 and CDR2 (germline): MDHEN, SYDVKM. The CDR3 consists of 16 residues. CDR3 nucleotide sequence: TGTGCCAGCAGTCTCCTACAGGGGAAGTCAAACTATGGCTACACCTTC. Translated: CASSLLQGKSNYGYTF.

This rearrangement joins TRBV5-1 to TRBJ1-5; D ambiguous. The CDR3 sequence is 15 residues long. V dropped 4 bases and J dropped 2 bases, with 13 bases sitting between them. Germline V CDR1 and CDR2: SGHRS, YFSETQ. CDR3 in DNA: TGCGCCAGCAGCATCGGCCTGGAGGGCAATCAGCCCCAGCATTTT. Translation gives CASSIGLEGNQPQHF. Complete variable domain (other parts from reference TRBV5-1 and TRBJ1-5): KAGVTQTPRYLIKTRGQQVTLSCSPISGHRSVSWYQQTPGQGLQFLFEYFSETQRNKGNFPGRFSGRQFSNSRSEMNVSTLELGDSALYLCASSIGLEGNQPQHFGDGTRLSIL.

The chain has TRBV5-1 and TRBJ2-5; D not resolved. The germline V and J ends were trimmed by 0 bases and 5 bases, with 11 bases remaining between them. Germline lookup yields CDR1 SGHRS and CDR2 YFSETQ. The CDR3 runs to 14 residues. The DNA of the CDR3 is TGCGCCAGCAGCTTGGCCTTTGTCGGGGAGACCCAGTACTTC. Translation: CASSLAFVGETQYF.

The rearrangement joins TRBV6-1 to TRBJ1-2; 7 bases agree with TRBD1. The V gene end was trimmed by 6 bases and the J gene end by 6 bases; junction bases not matched to a gene: 7. From germline, CDR1 is MNHNS and CDR2 SASEGT. CDR3 size: 13 residues. The CDR3, as DNA: TGTGCCAGCAGCCCCAGGGGGGTCGATGGCTACACCTTC. This gives the protein CASSPRGVDGYTF.

This chain connects TRBV9 to TRBJ2-3; no clear D. The CDR3 is made up of 12 amino acids. The germline gives CDR1 SGDLS, CDR2 YYNGEE. V was cut by 4 bases and J by 6 bases, with 9 bases left in between. This chain's CDR3 is CASSPRPDTQYF. CDR3 DNA: TGTGCCAGCAGCCCCCGTCCGGATACGCAGTATTTT.

The V call is TRBV7-2, the J call TRBJ1-2, with D hard to call. The CDR3 runs to 14 residues. CDR1 is SGHTA and CDR2 is FQGNSA in the germline V gene. V lost 6 bases and J lost 4, with 15 bases in between. The CDR3 is CASSFNGVLYGYTF. Written as DNA, the CDR3 is TGTGCCAGCAGTTTCAACGGGGTACTCTATGGCTACACCTTC.

The chain is built from TRBV11-3 and TRBJ2-1, with TRBD2 as a possible D gene (6 bases). CDR3 size: 15 residues. The V end was cut by 0 bases, the J end by 4 bases, with 10 bases between. Germline V gene data show CDR1 as SGHNT and CDR2 as YENEEA. This chain's CDR3 is CASSLEARGYNEQFF. Here the CDR3 DNA reads TGTGCCAGCAGCTTAGAGGCGCGGGGTTACAATGAGCAGTTCTTC.

This clone occurred a few times. The rearrangement links TRBV7-2 to TRBJ1-1; 8 bases fit TRBD1. The CDR3 extends over 17 amino acids. The germline V gene encodes CDR1 SGHTA and CDR2 FQGNSA. With V trimmed by 5 bases and J by 3 bases, 14 bases remained unmatched. CDR3 DNA: TGTGCCAGCAGCCTGCCTCCAGGGGGCGGTGGAGACACTGAAGCTTTCTTT. Translated: CASSLPPGGGGDTEAFF.

This sequence joins TRBV4-2 and TRBJ2-4; 15 nucleotides match TRBD2. V shed 6 bases, J shed 4 bases, and the junction held 4 bases outside the gene matches. The CDR3 runs to 16 residues. The V gene's germline CDR1 is LGHNA and CDR2 YNFKEQ. The CDR3: CASSPGLAGGKNIQYF. For the CDR3, the DNA is TGTGCCAGCAGTCCCGGACTAGCGGGGGGGAAAAACATTCAGTACTTC.

This clone has a handful of counts. The chain is built from TRBV12-3 or TRBV12-4 and TRBJ2-5; D not certain. The CDR3 runs to 12 residues. The V gene lost 3 bases and the J gene lost 4 bases, with 6 bases spanning the gap. The CDR3 is CASSFSGETQYF. The CDR3, as DNA: TGTGCCAGCAGTTTTAGTGGAGAGACCCAGTACTTC.

The rearrangement links TRBV19 to TRBJ1-1, with D uncertain. In germline, CDR1 is LNHDA, CDR2 SQIVND (reference sequence). The CDR3 loop spans 13 amino acids. Trimming cost V 3 bases and J 0 bases, with 5 bases left between them. CDR3 residues: CASSIEVNTEAFF. The CDR3 nucleotides are TGTGCCAGTAGTATCGAGGTGAACACTGAAGCTTTCTTT. Full variable domain (rest looked up from reference TRBV19 and TRBJ1-1): DGGITQSPKYLFRKEGQNVTLSCEQNLNHDAMYWYRQDPGQGLRLIYYSQIVNDFQKGDIAEGYSVSREKKESFPLTVTSAQKNPTAFYLCASSIEVNTEAFFGQGTRLTVV.

In its sample, this clone was seen once. V is TRBV11-1 and J is TRBJ2-3; 7 bases are shared with TRBD2. The CDR3 contains 14 residues. With 4 bases clipped from V and 1 base from J, the junction kept 2 bases outside the gene matches. Germline CDR1 and CDR2: SGHAT and FQDESV (reference sequence). CDR3 nucleotides: TGTGCCAGCAGCTATGCGGGGGGCACAGATACGCAGTATTTT. Its translation: CASSYAGGTDTQYF.

The chain combines TRBV19 with TRBJ1-1; D call uncertain. The CDR3 consists of 13 residues. The germline V gene encodes CDR1 LNHDA and CDR2 SQIVND (reference sequence). The V end was cut by 3 bases, the J end by 4 bases, with 9 bases between. DNA of the CDR3: TGTGCCAGTAGTATCGACTCCTCCACTGAAGCTTTCTTT. It encodes CASSIDSSTEAFF.

Notes on this clone: Other DNA sequences within the sample encode an identical CDR3. This chain connects TRBV6-2 or TRBV6-3 to TRBJ2-5; 10 nucleotides match TRBD1. Germline V gives CDR1 MNHEY, CDR2 SVGEGT. There are 16 residues in the CDR3. V lost 2 bases, J lost 2 bases, and 5 bases stayed unmatched. CDR3 region: CASSYGRTGGQETQYF. The CDR3 nucleotides are TGTGCCAGCAGTTACGGGAGGACAGGGGGACAAGAGACCCAGTACTTC.

The chain has TRBV30 and TRBJ1-5; D remains ambiguous. Trimming stripped 3 bases from V and 1 base from J, with 19 bases between. Germline lookup yields CDR1 GTSNPN and CDR2 SVGIG (reference sequence). The CDR3 is 17 amino acids. The CDR3 DNA reads as TGTGCCTGGAGCCTGATAGACGGGGTTGTGAGCAATCAGCCCCAGCATTTT. This translates into CAWSLIDGVVSNQPQHF.

The V call is TRBV4-1, the J call TRBJ2-2; D possibly corresponds to TRBD2 (6 bases). Trimming took off 1 base at V and 7 bases at J, with 16 bases between the two ends. The germline V gene has CDR1 MGHRA and CDR2 YSYEKL. The CDR3 totals 16 residues. In DNA, the CDR3 is TGCGCCAGCAGCCAAGGGGGTGCGGGGTCGTACGGGGAGCTGTTTTTT. Its protein is CASSQGGAGSYGELFF.